In this sample, the clone carrying this T cell receptor beta chain turned up many times. This sample was included in a study of blood T cells in healthy people across ages. Study-level background: Per two T cells, about one barcoded beta molecule was captured through template switching.

Through a sample-barcoded 5' primer and a J-beta primer mix, a second PCR was run for roughly 6 to 12 cycles. TCRdb reprocessed the 5' RACE reads via MiXCR and lists one record per CDR3 protein. The sample has 590,000 or so distinct CDR3 sequences; approximately 30% are singletons. Trimming shortened V by 2 bases and J by 1 base, and 12 bases separated the two germline ends. The CDR3 spans 14 residues. Germline values: CDR1 GTSNPN, CDR2 SVGIG (reference sequence). The TCR originated in a woman at least 80 years old in good health. This chain joins TRBV30 and TRBJ2-7, with a weak D call TRBD2 (6 bases). The sequencing input was blood. The CDR3, as DNA: TGTGCCTGGAGTTGGGCAGGGACTTCCTACGAGCAGTACTTC. Its translation is CAWSWAGTSYEQYF.